By share, the clone carrying this TCR beta chain counts as medium-sized. TCRdb reprocessed the PCR reads via MiXCR and lists one record per CDR3 protein. Here the sample spans about 12,000 distinct CDR3 sequences, around 56% being singletons. This record comes from a study of tumor-infiltrating lymphocytes in oesophageal squamous cell carcinoma. CDR3 length equals 18 residues. In germline, CDR1 is SGHTA, CDR2 FQGNSA. V shed 5 bases and J shed 0 bases, with 20 bases lying between them. The clonotype comes from a female donor with esophageal squamous cell carcinoma. The chain uses TRBV7-2 and TRBJ1-3; possibly TRBD1 for D (5 bases). The sample consisted of esophageal tumor tissue. The CDR3 bases are TGTGCCAGCAGCCCCGGCGCTGGGGGAATTTCCTCTGGAAACACCATATATTTT. Translating it yields CASSPGAGGISSGNTIYF. The variable domain in full, completed from reference TRBV7-2 and TRBJ1-3, reads GAGVSQSPSNKVTEKGKDVELRCDPISGHTALYWYRQSLGQGLEFLIYFQGNSAPDKSGLPSDRFSAERTGGSVSTLTIQRTQQEDSAVYLCASSPGAGGISSGNTIYFGEGSWLTVV.